The rows below give T cell receptor beta chains drawn from one sample of a study of Ad26.COV2.S vaccination and SARS-CoV-2 variants. Generated by immunoSEQ multiplex PCR, the TCRdb table keeps only in-frame clones and is missing some. This table has roughly 510,000 clones, roughly 85% appearing once. Sequences were derived from peripheral blood, sampled in a trial of Ad26.COV2.S vaccine versus placebo. These TCRs come from a person aged 18-65 years who received the Ad26.COV2.S COVID-19 vaccine or a placebo. Each CDR3 is given with its conserved first and last residue. D genes are given only for firm matches. Some rows mark clone size as missing; the rest say once, few, many or name a class of expanded clone.

TRBJ1-2 TRBV28 - - CASSLPTLGYTF TGTGCCAGCAGCCTACCGACACTTGGCTACACCTTC
TRBJ1-3 TRBV2 TRBD1 - CASTKGQKNTIYF TGTGCCAGCACCAAGGGACAGAAAAACACCATATATTTT
TRBJ2-1 TRBV7-3 TRBD2 - CASSPGTSGRAAYNEQFF TGTGCCAGCAGCCCCGGGACTAGCGGGAGGGCAGCCTACAATGAGCAGTTCTTC
TRBJ1-2 TRBV2 - - CASSEYGRGSGYTF TGTGCCAGCAGTGAATATGGTAGAGGGTCTGGCTACACCTTC
TRBJ2-3 TRBV19 TRBD1 - CASSIRKGTGEEAGPDTQYF TGTGCCAGTAGTATACGGAAGGGGACAGGGGAAGAAGCGGGACCGGATACGCAGTATTTT
TRBJ2-6 TRBV9 - - CASSVVVGGANVLTF TGTGCCAGCAGCGTAGTGGTAGGTGGGGCCAACGTCCTGACTTTC
TRBJ1-2 TRBV7-2 - - CASSLTVAGAGGYTF TGTGCCAGCAGCTTAACTGTGGCGGGGGCAGGTGGCTACACCTTC
TRBJ1-1 TRBV27 TRBD1 - CASSFRQGGTEAFF TGTGCCAGCAGTTTCAGACAGGGAGGGACTGAAGCTTTCTTT
TRBJ2-3 TRBV6-5 - once CASSYSADTDTQYF TGTGCCAGCAGTTACTCGGCAGACACAGATACGCAGTATTTT
TRBJ1-2 TRBV4-2 TRBD1 - CASSQVRQGAGGGYTF TGTGCCAGCAGCCAAGTCCGACAGGGGGCAGGGGGCGGCTACACCTTC